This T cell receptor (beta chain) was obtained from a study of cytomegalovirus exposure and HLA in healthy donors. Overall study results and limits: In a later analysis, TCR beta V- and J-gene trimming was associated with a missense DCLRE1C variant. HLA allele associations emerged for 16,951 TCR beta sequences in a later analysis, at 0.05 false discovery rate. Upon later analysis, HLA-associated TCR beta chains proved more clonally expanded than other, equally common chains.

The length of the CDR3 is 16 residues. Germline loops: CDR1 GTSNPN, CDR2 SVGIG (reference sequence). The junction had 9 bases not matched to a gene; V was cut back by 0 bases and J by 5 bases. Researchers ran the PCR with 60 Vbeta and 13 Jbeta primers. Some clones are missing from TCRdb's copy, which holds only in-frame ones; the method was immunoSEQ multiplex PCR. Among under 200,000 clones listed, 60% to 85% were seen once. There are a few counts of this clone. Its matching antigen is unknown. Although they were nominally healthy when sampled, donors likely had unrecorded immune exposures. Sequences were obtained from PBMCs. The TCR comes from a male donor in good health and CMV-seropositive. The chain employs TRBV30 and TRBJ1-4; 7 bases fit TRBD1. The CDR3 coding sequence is TGTGCCTGGAGTGTACCTGGGACAGCTCCCAATGAAAAACTGTTTTTT. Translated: CAWSVPGTAPNEKLFF.